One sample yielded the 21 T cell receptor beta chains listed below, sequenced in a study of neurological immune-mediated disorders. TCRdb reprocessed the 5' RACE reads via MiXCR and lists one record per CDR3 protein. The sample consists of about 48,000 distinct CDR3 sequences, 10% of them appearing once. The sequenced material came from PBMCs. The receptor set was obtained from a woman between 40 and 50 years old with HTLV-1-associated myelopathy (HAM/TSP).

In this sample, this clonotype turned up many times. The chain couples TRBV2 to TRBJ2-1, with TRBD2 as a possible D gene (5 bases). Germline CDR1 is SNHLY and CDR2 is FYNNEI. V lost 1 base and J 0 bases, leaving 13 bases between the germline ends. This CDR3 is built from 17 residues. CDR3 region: CASSEGWAGSSYNEQFF. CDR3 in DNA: TGTGCCAGCAGTGAAGGATGGGCGGGCAGCTCCTACAATGAGCAGTTCTTC.

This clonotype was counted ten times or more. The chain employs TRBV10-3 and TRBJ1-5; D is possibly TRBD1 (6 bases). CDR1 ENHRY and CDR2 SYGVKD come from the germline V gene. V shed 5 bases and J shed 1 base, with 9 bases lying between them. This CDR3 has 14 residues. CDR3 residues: CAISKQGSNQPQHF. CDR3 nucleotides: TGTGCCATCAGTAAACAGGGAAGCAATCAGCCCCAGCATTTT.

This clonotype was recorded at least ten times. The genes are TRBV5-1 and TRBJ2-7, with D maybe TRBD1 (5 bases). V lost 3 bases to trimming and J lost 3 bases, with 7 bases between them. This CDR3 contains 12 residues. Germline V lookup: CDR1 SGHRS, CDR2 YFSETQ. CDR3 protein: CASSSQGYEQYF. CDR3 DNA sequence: TGCGCCAGCAGCTCCCAGGGCTACGAGCAGTACTTC.

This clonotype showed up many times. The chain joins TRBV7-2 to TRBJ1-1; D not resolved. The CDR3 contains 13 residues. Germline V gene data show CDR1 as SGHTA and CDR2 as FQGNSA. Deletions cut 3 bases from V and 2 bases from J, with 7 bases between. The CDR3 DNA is TGTGCCAGCAGCTTGTACAAAAACACTGAAGCTTTCTTT. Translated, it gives CASSLYKNTEAFF.

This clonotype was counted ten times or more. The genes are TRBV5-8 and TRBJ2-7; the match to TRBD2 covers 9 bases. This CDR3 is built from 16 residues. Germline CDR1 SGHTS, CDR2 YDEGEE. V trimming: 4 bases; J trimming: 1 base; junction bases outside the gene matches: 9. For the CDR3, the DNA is TGTGCCAGCAGCGGAACCGGGACTAGCAGGTCCTACGAGCAGTACTTC. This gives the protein CASSGTGTSRSYEQYF.

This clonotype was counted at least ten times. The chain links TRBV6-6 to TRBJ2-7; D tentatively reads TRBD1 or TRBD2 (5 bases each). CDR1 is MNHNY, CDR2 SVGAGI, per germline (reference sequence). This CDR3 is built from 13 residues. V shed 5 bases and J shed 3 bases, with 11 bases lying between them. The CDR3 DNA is TGTGCCAGCAGTCACCGGGACGGCTACGAGCAGTACTTC. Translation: CASSHRDGYEQYF.

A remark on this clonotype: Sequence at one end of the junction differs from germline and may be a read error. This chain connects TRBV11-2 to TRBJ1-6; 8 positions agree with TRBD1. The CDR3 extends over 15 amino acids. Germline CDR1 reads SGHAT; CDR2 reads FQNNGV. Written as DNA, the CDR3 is TGTGACAGCAGAAAATGGGGACAGGTTAATTCACCACTCCACTTT. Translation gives CDSRKWGQVNSPLHF.

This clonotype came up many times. The CDR3 spells CASSKTRDSSYEQYF. The CDR3 region has the DNA TGTGCCAGCAGCAAAACCCGGGACAGCTCCTACGAGCAGTACTTC. The rearrangement uses TRBV12-3 or TRBV12-4 and TRBJ2-7; TRBD1 aligns across 7 bases. The trim removed 6 bases at V and 0 bases at J, leaving 8 bases unmatched. The CDR3 runs to 15 residues.

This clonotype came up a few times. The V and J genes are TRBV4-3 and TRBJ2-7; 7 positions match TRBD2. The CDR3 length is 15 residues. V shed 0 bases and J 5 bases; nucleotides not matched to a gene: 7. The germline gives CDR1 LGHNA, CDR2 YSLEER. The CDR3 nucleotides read TGCGCCAGCAGCCAAGATTCGCGGGGGAGAGACGAGCAGTACTTC. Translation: CASSQDSRGRDEQYF.

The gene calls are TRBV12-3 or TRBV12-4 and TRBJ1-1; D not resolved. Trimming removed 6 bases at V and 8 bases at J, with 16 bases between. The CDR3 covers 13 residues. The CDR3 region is CASRNGEWTEAFF. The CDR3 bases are TGTGCCAGCAGGAACGGGGAGTGGACCGAAGCTTTCTTT.

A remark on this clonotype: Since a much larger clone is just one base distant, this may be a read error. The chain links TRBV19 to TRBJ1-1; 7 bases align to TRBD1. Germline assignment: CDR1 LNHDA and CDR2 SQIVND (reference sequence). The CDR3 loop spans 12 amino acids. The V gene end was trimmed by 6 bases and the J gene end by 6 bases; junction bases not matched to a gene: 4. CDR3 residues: CASSTTGSEAFF. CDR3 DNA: TGTGCCAGTAGCACGACAGGGTCTGAAGCTTTCTTT. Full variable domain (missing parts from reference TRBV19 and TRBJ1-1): DGGITQSPKYLFRKEGQNVTLSCEQNLNHDAMYWYRQDPGQGLRLIYYSQIVNDFQKGDIAEGYSVSREKKESFPLTVTSAQKNPTAFYLCASSTTGSEAFFGQGTRLTVV.

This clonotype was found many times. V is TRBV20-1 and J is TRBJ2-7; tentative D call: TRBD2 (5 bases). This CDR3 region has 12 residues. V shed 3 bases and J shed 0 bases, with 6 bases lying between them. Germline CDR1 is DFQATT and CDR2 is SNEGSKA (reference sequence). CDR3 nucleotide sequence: TGCAGTGCTAGTGGACTCTCCTACGAGCAGTACTTC. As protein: CSASGLSYEQYF.

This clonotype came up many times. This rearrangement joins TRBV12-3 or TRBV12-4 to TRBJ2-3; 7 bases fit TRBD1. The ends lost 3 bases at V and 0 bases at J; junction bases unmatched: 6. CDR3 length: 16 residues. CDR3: CASSFGTAPSTDTQYF. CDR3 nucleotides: TGTGCCAGCAGTTTCGGGACAGCCCCTAGCACAGATACGCAGTATTTT.

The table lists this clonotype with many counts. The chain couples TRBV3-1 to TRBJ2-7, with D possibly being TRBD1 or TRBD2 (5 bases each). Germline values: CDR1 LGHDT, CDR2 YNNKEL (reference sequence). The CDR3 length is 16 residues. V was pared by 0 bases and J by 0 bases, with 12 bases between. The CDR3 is CASSQEEGINSYEQYF. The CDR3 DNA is TGTGCCAGCAGCCAAGAAGAGGGGATTAACTCCTACGAGCAGTACTTC.

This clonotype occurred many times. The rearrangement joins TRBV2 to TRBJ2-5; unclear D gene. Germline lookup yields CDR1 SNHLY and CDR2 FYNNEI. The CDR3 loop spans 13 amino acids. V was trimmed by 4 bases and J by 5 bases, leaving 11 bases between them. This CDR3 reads CASSVRRRETQYF. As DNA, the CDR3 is TGTGCCAGCAGTGTACGCAGAAGGGAGACCCAGTACTTC.

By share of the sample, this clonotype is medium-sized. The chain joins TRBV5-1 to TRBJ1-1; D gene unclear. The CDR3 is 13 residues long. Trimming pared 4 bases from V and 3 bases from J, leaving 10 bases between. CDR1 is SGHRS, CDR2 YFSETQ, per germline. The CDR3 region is CASSLRPDTEAFF. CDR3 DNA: TGCGCCAGCAGCCTTCGACCTGACACTGAAGCTTTCTTT.

DNA of the CDR3: TGTGCCAGCAGCCACGGAGGGGAGCAGTTCTTC. This encodes CASSHGGEQFF. The genes are TRBV7-6 and TRBJ2-1; the D gene is possibly TRBD2 (6 bases). CDR1 is SGHVS, CDR2 FNYEAQ, per germline. The CDR3 loop spans 11 amino acids. V was cut by 5 bases and J by 10 bases, with 9 bases left in between.

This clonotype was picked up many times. CDR3 amino acids: CASSSRGTRENTEAFF. In nucleotides, the CDR3 is TGCGCCAGCAGCTCACGGGGGACTAGGGAGAACACTGAAGCTTTCTTT. The chain is built from TRBV5-1 and TRBJ1-1, with a possible D match to TRBD1 (5 bases). The germline V gene has CDR1 SGHRS and CDR2 YFSETQ. This CDR3 region has 16 residues. Trimming stripped 3 bases from V and 1 base from J, with 16 bases between.

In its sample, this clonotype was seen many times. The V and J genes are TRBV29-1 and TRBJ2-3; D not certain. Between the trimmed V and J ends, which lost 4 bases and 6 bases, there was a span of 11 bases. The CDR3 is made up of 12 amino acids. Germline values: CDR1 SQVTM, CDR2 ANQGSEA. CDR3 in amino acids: CSVAVARDTQYF. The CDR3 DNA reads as TGCAGCGTTGCTGTTGCACGCGATACGCAGTATTTT.

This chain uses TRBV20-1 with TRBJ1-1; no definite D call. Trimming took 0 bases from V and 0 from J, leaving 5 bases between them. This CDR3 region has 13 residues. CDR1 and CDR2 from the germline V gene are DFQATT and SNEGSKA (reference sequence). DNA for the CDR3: TGCAGTGCTAGAGATCGTGTGAACACTGAAGCTTTCTTT. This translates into CSARDRVNTEAFF.

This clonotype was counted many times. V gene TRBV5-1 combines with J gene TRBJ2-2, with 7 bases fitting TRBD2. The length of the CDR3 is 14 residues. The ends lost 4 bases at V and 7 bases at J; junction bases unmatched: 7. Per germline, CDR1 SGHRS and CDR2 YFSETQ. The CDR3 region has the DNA TGCGCCAGCAGCCTTGGGACTACCAGCGGGGAGCTGTTTTTT. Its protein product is CASSLGTTSGELFF.